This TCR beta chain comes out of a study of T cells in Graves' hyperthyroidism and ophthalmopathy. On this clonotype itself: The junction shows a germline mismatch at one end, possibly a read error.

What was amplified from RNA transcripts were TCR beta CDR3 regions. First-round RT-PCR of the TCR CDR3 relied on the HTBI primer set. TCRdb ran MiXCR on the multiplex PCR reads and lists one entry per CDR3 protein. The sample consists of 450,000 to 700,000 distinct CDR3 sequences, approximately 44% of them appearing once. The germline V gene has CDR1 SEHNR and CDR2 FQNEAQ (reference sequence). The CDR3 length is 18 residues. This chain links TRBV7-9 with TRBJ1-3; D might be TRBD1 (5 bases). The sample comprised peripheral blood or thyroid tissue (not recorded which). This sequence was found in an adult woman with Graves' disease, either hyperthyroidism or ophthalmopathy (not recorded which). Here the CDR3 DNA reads TGTGCCAGCAGCCTGGACGGGGGAGACCTTCACCCTGGAAACACCATCTATTTT. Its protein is CASSLDGGDLHPGNTIYF.